Following are 27 T cell receptor beta chains from one sample sequenced in a study of cytomegalovirus exposure and HLA in healthy donors (dated by TCRdb to 2016 to 2017). The library was obtained by the immunoSEQ multiplex PCR assay. TCRdb mirrors the immuneACCESS table, restricted to in-frame sequences. Some clones are absent from its copies; in checked studies, under half trace to an unresolved V gene, and the reason for the others is unknown. The table for this sample lists about 240,000 clones; around nine tenths of them were counted only once. The top ten clonotypes cover roughly 2.5% of the sample. The sequencing sample was made of PBMCs. These receptors all stem from a man younger than 35 in good health and CMV-seronegative.

The sample holds a few counts of this clone. Here the CDR3 DNA reads TGTGCCTGGAAGTGGGACAGTAACATTCAGTACTTC. Protein: CAWKWDSNIQYF. The V gene is TRBV30, the J gene TRBJ2-4; 7 nucleotides match TRBD1. CDR1 is GTSNPN, CDR2 SVGIG, per germline (reference sequence). The CDR3 has 12 residues. Trimming took 4 bases from V and 7 from J; bases not matched to a gene: 4.

The V gene is TRBV15, the J gene TRBJ1-4; maybe TRBD1 (5 bases). The CDR3 has 15 residues. Trimming shortened V by 1 base and J by 8 bases, and 14 bases separated the two germline ends. Looked up from germline, CDR1 is LNHNV and CDR2 is YYDKDF (reference sequence). CDR3 in amino acids: CATSRVALDTEKLFF. The CDR3 coding sequence is TGTGCCACCAGCAGAGTAGCTTTGGACACGGAAAAACTGTTTTTT.

This clone occurred once. The chain is built from TRBV28 and TRBJ2-5; 14 bases line up with TRBD2. V trimming: 1 base; J trimming: 4 bases; junction bases outside the gene matches: 8. The germline V gene has CDR1 MDHEN and CDR2 SYDVKM. The CDR3 loop spans 18 amino acids. The CDR3 loop reads CASSLSSGLAGGLETQYF. The CDR3, as DNA: TGTGCCAGCAGTTTATCCTCTGGACTAGCGGGAGGTTTAGAGACCCAGTACTTC.

The rearrangement joins TRBV11-2 to TRBJ2-1; the D gene is possibly TRBD1 (6 bases). Germline-derived CDR1 and CDR2 are SGHAT and FQNNGV. V was pared by 5 bases and J by 5 bases, with 10 bases between. There are 13 residues in the CDR3. The CDR3 here is CASSTDRNNEQFF. DNA for the CDR3: TGTGCCAGCAGCACGGACAGAAACAATGAGCAGTTCTTC.

This clone was seen once. The chain has TRBV7-9 and TRBJ2-3, with D possibly TRBD2 on 5 matching bases. CDR3 length: 13 amino acids. The V gene lost 5 bases and the J gene lost 7 bases, with 13 bases spanning the gap. Germline CDR1 reads SEHNR; CDR2 reads FQNEAQ (reference sequence). The CDR3 is CASSGLLDNTQYF. The CDR3 DNA follows: TGTGCCAGCAGCGGACTTCTCGATAATACGCAGTATTTT.

The rearrangement joins TRBV28 to TRBJ2-1; D possibly corresponds to TRBD2 (6 bases). Germline V gives CDR1 MDHEN, CDR2 SYDVKM. The CDR3 totals 13 residues. Trimming took off 6 bases at V and 7 bases at J, with 13 bases between the two ends. This chain's CDR3 is CASRGGVRNEQFF. CDR3 sequence (DNA): TGTGCCAGCAGGGGCGGGGTTAGGAATGAGCAGTTCTTC.

The V gene is TRBV10-3, the J gene TRBJ1-3; no clear D. The V gene lost 9 bases and the J gene lost 0 bases, with 12 bases spanning the gap. The CDR3 contains 14 residues. Germline assignment: CDR1 ENHRY and CDR2 SYGVKD. CDR3 DNA: TGTGCCATGGACGACGGGGACTCTGGAAACACCATATATTTT. It translates to CAMDDGDSGNTIYF.

This clone showed up just a few times. The chain is built from TRBV29-1 and TRBJ1-6; D not certain. Germline V gene data show CDR1 as SQVTM and CDR2 as ANQGSEA. Trimming stripped 7 bases from V and 8 bases from J, with 15 bases between. The CDR3 spans 13 residues. CDR3 protein: CSARPEADSPLHF. The CDR3 DNA sequence: TGCAGCGCGAGGCCGGAGGCGGATTCACCCCTCCACTTT.

This sequence joins TRBV4-1 and TRBJ2-1, with TRBD2 identical over 9 bases. The CDR3 has 15 residues. Per the germline V gene, CDR1 is MGHRA and CDR2 is YSYEKL. The V and J ends lost 4 bases and 5 bases, in that order; junction bases with no gene match: 6. The CDR3 nucleotides read TGCGCCAGCAGCCGACGGACTAGCGATGACAATGAGCAGTTCTTC. It is translated as CASSRRTSDDNEQFF.

V and J are TRBV9 and TRBJ2-7; tentative D call: TRBD1 (5 bases). The CDR3 covers 16 residues. V was clipped by 0 bases and J by 3 bases, with 16 bases between them. Looked up from germline, CDR1 is SGDLS and CDR2 is YYNGEE. CDR3 loop: CASSVEARQPYYEQYF. In DNA form, the CDR3 reads TGTGCCAGCAGCGTAGAAGCCCGACAGCCCTACTACGAGCAGTACTTC.

This clone showed up just once. CDR3 residues: CASSEDLSNSPLHF. The CDR3 coding sequence is TGTGCCAGCAGTGAGGACTTATCAAATTCACCCCTCCACTTT. The J gene is TRBJ1-6, the V gene TRBV28; D not resolved. The CDR3 has 14 amino acids. Trimming stripped 5 bases from V and 7 bases from J, with 12 bases between. The germline gives CDR1 MDHEN, CDR2 SYDVKM.

The V and J genes are TRBV19 and TRBJ2-2; the match to TRBD2 covers 9 bases. In germline, CDR1 is LNHDA, CDR2 SQIVND (reference sequence). This CDR3 spans 15 amino acids. The V segment lost 7 bases and the J segment 8 bases; nucleotides outside the gene matches: 11. CDR3 loop: CASTPVAGVGGELFF. CDR3 coding DNA: TGTGCCAGTACCCCAGTAGCGGGAGTTGGGGGGGAGCTGTTTTTT.

On this clone: Other DNA sequences in the same sample also yield this CDR3. V usage is TRBV9 and J usage is TRBJ2-2; TRBD1 matches 8 bases. The germline CDR1 and CDR2 sequences are SGDLS and YYNGEE. The CDR3 has 15 residues. Trimming cost V 2 bases and J 4 bases; bases outside gene matches: 4. CDR3 residues: CASSVVGTGTGELFF. The CDR3 DNA follows: TGTGCCAGCAGCGTTGTCGGGACAGGCACCGGGGAGCTGTTTTTT. Supplemented by reference TRBV9 and TRBJ2-2, the full variable domain reads DSGVTQTPKHLITATGQRVTLRCSPRSGDLSVYWYQQSLDQGLQFLIQYYNGEERAKGNILERFSAQQFPDLHSELNLSSLELGDSALYFCASSVVGTGTGELFFGEGSRLTVL.

The chain links TRBV30 to TRBJ2-5, with no clear D. This CDR3 has 13 amino acids. V was trimmed by 2 bases and J by 6 bases, leaving 13 bases between them. Per the germline V gene, CDR1 is GTSNPN and CDR2 is SVGIG (reference sequence). CDR3 loop: CAWSPTTVQTQYF. In DNA, the CDR3 is TGTGCCTGGAGTCCCACTACCGTTCAGACCCAGTACTTC.

The rearrangement links TRBV14 to TRBJ2-1; D call uncertain. V lost 3 bases to trimming and J lost 0 bases, with 15 bases between them. Germline V gives CDR1 SGHDN, CDR2 FVKESK. This CDR3 is built from 17 residues. The DNA for the CDR3 is TGTGCCAGCAGCCACTCACCAAGGTCGGGCTCCTACAATGAGCAGTTCTTC. It is translated as CASSHSPRSGSYNEQFF.

This rearrangement joins TRBV4-3 to TRBJ1-2, with a tentative D call TRBD1 (5 bases). The CDR3 extends over 14 amino acids. Trimming removed 1 base at V and 6 bases at J, with 12 bases between. Germline V gene data show CDR1 as LGHNA and CDR2 as YSLEER. This chain's CDR3 is CASSQVAVRDGYTF. The CDR3, as DNA: TGCGCCAGCAGCCAAGTTGCGGTCAGGGATGGCTACACCTTC.

The table lists this clone with a few counts. The J gene is TRBJ1-2, the V gene TRBV5-4; 10 bases line up with TRBD1. Per germline, CDR1 SGHNT and CDR2 YYREEE (reference sequence). The ends lost 4 bases at V and 6 bases at J; junction bases unmatched: 6. This CDR3 comprises 14 residues. CDR3 in amino acids: CASSQDRGRNGYTF. The DNA of the CDR3 is TGTGCCAGCAGCCAAGACAGGGGGCGTAATGGCTACACCTTC.

The genes are TRBV6-5 and TRBJ2-1; 7 nucleotides agree with TRBD2. The V gene's germline CDR1 is MNHEY and CDR2 SVGAGI. The CDR3 contains 12 residues. V shed 4 bases, J shed 8 bases, and the junction held 2 bases outside the gene matches. This chain's CDR3 is CASSSLAYEQFF. DNA of the CDR3: TGTGCCAGCAGTTCACTAGCGTATGAGCAGTTCTTC.

A single count supports this clone. This sequence joins TRBV10-3 and TRBJ2-7; weak D call: TRBD1 (6 bases). The CDR3 contains 13 residues. The ends were cut back, 8 bases at V and 7 bases at J, with 18 bases in the middle. Germline CDR1 ENHRY, CDR2 SYGVKD. CDR3 residues: CAILSMGAREQYF. The CDR3 DNA is TGTGCCATCCTTTCTATGGGGGCGAGGGAGCAGTACTTC.

This sequence joins TRBV5-4 and TRBJ1-1; no reliable D call. Trimming shortened V by 6 bases and J by 3 bases, and 15 bases separated the two germline ends. This CDR3 has 14 residues. Germline V gene lookup returns CDR1 SGHNT and CDR2 YYREEE (reference sequence). The CDR3 nucleotides are TGTGCCAGCACTGACCAGCGAGCCGACACTGAAGCTTTCTTT. Translation: CASTDQRADTEAFF.

This chain links TRBV29-1 with TRBJ2-6; tentative D call: TRBD1 (5 bases). Trimming shortened V by 4 bases and J by 1 base, and 11 bases separated the two germline ends. The CDR3 has 15 residues. Per the germline V gene, CDR1 is SQVTM and CDR2 is ANQGSEA. The CDR3 DNA sequence: TGCAGCGTTGGGGGCAGCTATTCTGGGGCCAACGTCCTGACTTTC. This gives the protein CSVGGSYSGANVLTF. Supplemented by reference TRBV29-1 and TRBJ2-6, the full variable domain reads SAVISQKPSRDICQRGTSLTIQCQVDSQVTMMFWYRQQPGQSLTLIATANQGSEATYESGFVIDKFPISRPNLTFSTLTVSNMSPEDSSIYLCSVGGSYSGANVLTFGAGSRLTVL.

The chain joins TRBV5-6 to TRBJ2-5; 8 nucleotides match TRBD1. The V and J ends lost 0 bases and 5 bases, in that order; junction bases with no gene match: 3. CDR1 is SGHDT, CDR2 YYEEEE, per germline. The length of the CDR3 is 14 residues. The chain's CDR3 is CASSLATGGETQYF. For the CDR3, the DNA is TGTGCCAGCAGCTTGGCAACAGGGGGGGAGACCCAGTACTTC.

The V and J genes are TRBV2 and TRBJ2-2, with D possibly being TRBD2 (5 bases). The V gene lost 0 bases and the J gene lost 1 base, with 6 bases spanning the gap. This CDR3 has 15 amino acids. Germline V gene data show CDR1 as SNHLY and CDR2 as FYNNEI. CDR3: CASSEAAVNTGELFF. CDR3 coding DNA: TGTGCCAGCAGTGAAGCAGCGGTGAACACCGGGGAGCTGTTTTTT.

The chain combines TRBV2 with TRBJ2-2; 8 nucleotides align to TRBD1. This CDR3 region has 15 residues. Germline CDR1 SNHLY, CDR2 FYNNEI. V was clipped by 6 bases and J by 0 bases; unmatched bases: 3. CDR3 in amino acids: CASRGDRSNTGELFF. CDR3 DNA sequence: TGTGCCAGCAGGGGGGACAGGTCGAACACCGGGGAGCTGTTTTTT.

The chain carries TRBV5-1 and TRBJ2-1; no firm D call. The CDR3 spans 16 residues. From germline, CDR1 is SGHRS and CDR2 YFSETQ. V was clipped by 0 bases and J by 0 bases, with 10 bases between them. CDR3 amino acids: CASSLALSSSYNEQFF. The CDR3, as DNA: TGCGCCAGCAGCTTGGCCCTAAGTAGCTCCTACAATGAGCAGTTCTTC.

The chain has TRBV5-6 and TRBJ1-1, with 8 bases lining up with TRBD1. There are 13 residues in the CDR3. The trim removed 1 base at V and 5 bases at J, leaving 1 base unmatched. Germline V gene lookup returns CDR1 SGHDT and CDR2 YYEEEE. CDR3 sequence (DNA): TGTGCCAGCAGCTTGACAGGGGGGACTGAAGCTTTCTTT. The encoded protein is CASSLTGGTEAFF.

V and J are TRBV5-1 and TRBJ2-2, with D hard to call. The CDR3 runs to 15 residues. V dropped 7 bases and J dropped 7 bases, with 20 bases sitting between them. Germline V CDR1 and CDR2: SGHRS, YFSETQ. CDR3 loop: CASGYSGSADGELFF. Written as DNA, the CDR3 is TGCGCCAGCGGCTATTCAGGTTCGGCAGACGGGGAGCTGTTTTTT. Variable domain in full (rest from reference TRBV5-1 and TRBJ2-2): KAGVTQTPRYLIKTRGQQVTLSCSPISGHRSVSWYQQTPGQGLQFLFEYFSETQRNKGNFPGRFSGRQFSNSRSEMNVSTLELGDSALYLCASGYSGSADGELFFGEGSRLTVL.